This T cell receptor beta chain was identified during a study of T cell responses to AZD1222 COVID-19 vaccine. The wider study: Second doses at about 4 or about 12 weeks were pooled. Study results and caveats: The donor cohort was predominantly white British with a female majority, and clonal diversity may have been underestimated. The study reported that nearly half of spike-specific TCRs target unmutated variant regions.

The germline V gene encodes CDR1 SGHRS and CDR2 YFSETQ. J lost 4 bases, V lost 2 bases, and 5 bases had no gene match. This CDR3 is built from 16 residues. Libraries were prepared by immunoSEQ multiplex PCR; TCRdb keeps only in-frame clonotypes and omits some of them. The sample has 150,000 or so clones, 85% to 95% seen once. On this clone: Its antigen is unidentified.

The source material was peripheral blood, sampled on day 0 of AZD1222 vaccination. This sequence originates from an adult in good health. V gene TRBV5-1 combines with J gene TRBJ2-1, with TRBD2 matching 11 bases. The CDR3 loop reads CASSLISSGRYNEQFF. The DNA of the CDR3 is TGCGCCAGCAGCTTAATTTCTAGCGGGAGGTACAATGAGCAGTTCTTC.